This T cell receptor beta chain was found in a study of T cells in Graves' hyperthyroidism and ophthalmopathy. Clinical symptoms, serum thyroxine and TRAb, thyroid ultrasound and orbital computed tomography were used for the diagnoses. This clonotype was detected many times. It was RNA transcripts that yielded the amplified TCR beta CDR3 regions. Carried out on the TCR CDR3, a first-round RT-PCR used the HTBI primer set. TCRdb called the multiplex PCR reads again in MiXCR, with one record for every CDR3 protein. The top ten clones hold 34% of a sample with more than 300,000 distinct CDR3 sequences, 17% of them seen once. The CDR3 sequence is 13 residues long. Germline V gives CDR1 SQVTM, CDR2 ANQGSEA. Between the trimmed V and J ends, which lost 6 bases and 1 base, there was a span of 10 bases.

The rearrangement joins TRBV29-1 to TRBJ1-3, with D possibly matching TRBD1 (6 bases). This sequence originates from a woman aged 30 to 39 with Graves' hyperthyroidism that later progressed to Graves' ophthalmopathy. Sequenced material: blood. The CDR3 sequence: CSVLTGSGNTIYF. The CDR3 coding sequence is TGCAGCGTCCTGACAGGTTCTGGAAACACCATATATTTT.